The present T cell receptor beta chain was sequenced within a study of blood T cell repertoires in COVID-19. Across the whole study: In each case, the material was cDNA or gDNA derived from T cells, B-cell-depleted T cells, or PBMCs.

The CDR3 consists of 15 residues. Trimming took 1 base from V and 6 from J; bases not matched to a gene: 6. Germline V gene data show CDR1 as SGDLS and CDR2 as YYNGEE. Clones were sequenced by immunoSEQ multiplex PCR, and TCRdb holds only the in-frame ones, with some missing. The table has some 170,000 clones, approximately 82% seen once; the top ten hold around 15%. In assigning cohorts, the study relied on participant-reported clinical history. Two consecutive negative NP/OP PCR tests, clearance, or resolved symptoms defined Cohort 3 recovery. The receptor's source is a man over 45 who had recovered from COVID-19. The gene calls are TRBV9 and TRBJ1-4; 7 bases are shared with TRBD1. Sequenced input: PBMCs or T cells enriched from blood (not recorded which). The CDR3 region has the DNA TGTGCCAGCAGCGTAATGGGGCAGGGGGATGAAAAACTGTTTTTT. This sequence encodes CASSVMGQGDEKLFF.